These 8 T cell receptor beta chains came from one sample sequenced in a study of cytotoxic CD8 clonotypes in ibrutinib-treated CLL. Some clones are missing from TCRdb's copy, which holds only in-frame ones; the method was immunoSEQ multiplex PCR. The repertoire holds approximately 23,000 clones, about three quarters seen once, with approximately 7.2% in the top ten. The specimen comprised PBMCs, sampled before ibrutinib treatment. The receptor set was obtained from a human donor with chronic lymphocytic leukemia.

The rearrangement joins TRBV9 to TRBJ2-1; TRBD2 matches at 8 bases. Looked up from germline, CDR1 is SGDLS and CDR2 is YYNGEE. With V trimmed by 1 base and J by 8 bases, 8 bases remained unmatched. CDR3 size: 15 residues. The CDR3 region is CASSVRPSGSDEQFF. The DNA for the CDR3 is TGTGCCAGCAGCGTAAGGCCGAGCGGGAGCGATGAGCAGTTCTTC.

This chain connects TRBV27 to TRBJ1-5, with 9 bases aligning to TRBD1. The trim removed 5 bases at V and 6 bases at J, leaving 5 bases unmatched. The CDR3 is 14 residues long. The germline V gene has CDR1 MNHEY and CDR2 SMNVEV (reference sequence). CDR3 nucleotide sequence: TGTGCCAGCAGTGAAATGACAGGGGGTCAGCCCCAGCATTTT. It codes for CASSEMTGGQPQHF.

This sequence joins TRBV7-9 and TRBJ2-5; TRBD1 aligns across 9 bases. The CDR3 has 15 amino acids. V was pared by 4 bases and J by 0 bases, with 3 bases of the junction left unmatched. CDR1 is SEHNR and CDR2 is FQNEAQ in the germline V gene (reference sequence). The CDR3 loop reads CASSSGDRDQETQYF. The CDR3 bases are TGTGCCAGCAGCTCCGGGGACAGGGACCAAGAGACCCAGTACTTC.

The chain recombines TRBV10-2 with TRBJ2-1, with 8 positions matching TRBD1. V lost 6 bases and J lost 8; bases outside the gene matches: 9. Germline CDR1 and CDR2: WSHSY and SAAADI. CDR3 length: 14 residues. DNA of the CDR3: TGCGCCAGCAGGACCGGGACAGGAGGAGATGAGCAGTTCTTC. This gives the protein CASRTGTGGDEQFF.

The count of this clone is one. This sequence joins TRBV13 and TRBJ2-3; TRBD2 matches at 13 bases. The V segment lost 4 bases and the J segment 5 bases; nucleotides outside the gene matches: 9. The germline V gene encodes CDR1 PRHDT and CDR2 FYEKMQ (reference sequence). The CDR3 sequence is 17 residues long. Written as DNA, the CDR3 is TGTGCCAGCAGCTCGAGGACTAGCGGGAGTCTTATAGATACGCAGTATTTT. Its translation is CASSSRTSGSLIDTQYF.

The chain links TRBV7-9 to TRBJ1-4; perhaps TRBD1 as D (6 bases). This CDR3 spans 15 amino acids. Trimming cost V 5 bases and J 7 bases, with 17 bases left between them. Germline CDR1 reads SEHNR; CDR2 reads FQNEAQ (reference sequence). CDR3 amino acids: CASSRMGGAGEKLFF. The CDR3 DNA sequence: TGTGCCAGCAGCCGTATGGGGGGCGCGGGTGAAAAACTGTTTTTT.

The DNA of the CDR3 is TGTGCCAGCAGCCAAGGGATGGCGGAGGGTGTTCGGTATGGCTACACCTTC. Translating gives CASSQGMAEGVRYGYTF. V and J are TRBV4-2 and TRBJ1-2; D gene uncertain. The CDR3 spans 17 residues. V lost 1 base and J lost 5, with 20 bases in between. The germline V gene encodes CDR1 LGHNA and CDR2 YNFKEQ.

For the CDR3, the DNA is TGTGCCAGCAGGGGATTGGGCCGGGCGTCTAACTATGGCTACACCTTC. This sequence encodes CASRGLGRASNYGYTF. The chain joins TRBV27 to TRBJ1-2; D gene uncertain. The V end was cut by 6 bases, the J end by 0 bases, with 17 bases between. Looked up from germline, CDR1 is MNHEY and CDR2 is SMNVEV (reference sequence). This CDR3 comprises 16 residues.